Shown below are 8 T cell receptor beta chains from a single sample sequenced in a study of OX40 agonist ivuxolimab in advanced cancers. The protocol was immunoSEQ multiplex PCR, while the TCRdb copy is restricted to in-frame clones and leaves out a portion. The repertoire consists of about 36,000 clones, with about 88% occurring once and the leading ten covering less than 5%. Sequencing used CD4+ or CD8+ T cells sorted from blood, obtained in a trial of the OX40 agonist ivuxolimab. Receptor source: an adult with an advanced solid tumor such as melanoma, head and neck, liver or kidney cancer.

This clone appeared a few times. This rearrangement joins TRBV18 to TRBJ1-5, with D unresolved. This CDR3 is built from 13 residues. V lost 3 bases to trimming and J lost 4 bases, with 7 bases between them. Germline lookup yields CDR1 KGHSH and CDR2 LQKENI. CDR3 DNA sequence: TGTGCCAGCTCACCGGGTGGAAATCAGCCCCAGCATTTT. Protein product: CASSPGGNQPQHF.

The chain has TRBV5-1 and TRBJ2-7; TRBD2 aligns across 9 bases. V was pared by 0 bases and J by 6 bases, with 10 bases of the junction left unmatched. CDR1 and CDR2 (germline): SGHRS, YFSETQ. This CDR3 comprises 16 residues. CDR3 protein: CASSLGQREAPGEQYF. DNA of the CDR3: TGCGCCAGCAGCTTGGGCCAGCGGGAGGCCCCCGGCGAGCAGTACTTC. Complete variable domain (other parts from reference TRBV5-1 and TRBJ2-7): KAGVTQTPRYLIKTRGQQVTLSCSPISGHRSVSWYQQTPGQGLQFLFEYFSETQRNKGNFPGRFSGRQFSNSRSEMNVSTLELGDSALYLCASSLGQREAPGEQYFGPGTRLTVT.

V is TRBV5-4 and J is TRBJ2-5, with a weak D call TRBD2 (5 bases). V lost 0 bases to trimming and J lost 5 bases, with 11 bases between them. Germline V gives CDR1 SGHNT, CDR2 YYREEE (reference sequence). CDR3 length equals 14 residues. The chain's CDR3 is CASSLGSGYETQYF. The CDR3 region has the DNA TGTGCCAGCAGCTTGGGGTCGGGGTACGAGACCCAGTACTTC.

The chain has TRBV9 and TRBJ2-2; D is uncertain. The germline CDR1 and CDR2 sequences are SGDLS and YYNGEE. V gave up 7 bases and J gave up 3 bases, with 7 bases separating them. This CDR3 has 12 amino acids. CDR3 in amino acids: CASADYTGELFF. In nucleotides, the CDR3 is TGTGCCAGCGCCGATTACACCGGGGAGCTGTTTTTT.

V gene TRBV11-2 combines with J gene TRBJ2-7; 13 positions match TRBD2. With V trimmed by 4 bases and J by 2 bases, 2 bases remained unmatched. The CDR3 is 15 amino acids. Germline V gene lookup returns CDR1 SGHAT and CDR2 FQNNGV. The DNA of the CDR3 is TGTGCCAGCAGCTCGGGACTAGCGGGACCCTACGAGCAGTACTTC. The encoded protein is CASSSGLAGPYEQYF.

The rearrangement joins TRBV30 to TRBJ2-5; 7 nucleotides match TRBD1. V lost 8 bases, J lost 5 bases, and 8 bases stayed unmatched. In germline, CDR1 is GTSNPN, CDR2 SVGIG (reference sequence). This CDR3 contains 12 residues. CDR3 in DNA: TGTGCCATTGACAGGGTGCAGGAGACCCAGTACTTC. Translating it yields CAIDRVQETQYF.

The chain uses TRBV5-1 and TRBJ1-2; a possible D gene is TRBD1 (5 bases). The CDR3 has 13 residues. CDR1 is SGHRS, CDR2 YFSETQ, per germline. V lost 4 bases and J 8 bases, leaving 15 bases between the germline ends. The CDR3 region is CASSQGTTEGYTF. The DNA of the CDR3 is TGCGCCAGCAGCCAAGGGACTACGGAGGGCTACACCTTC.

The chain carries TRBV20-1 and TRBJ2-7; a possible D gene is TRBD2 (5 bases). Germline CDR1 reads DFQATT; CDR2 reads SNEGSKA (reference sequence). The V end lost 3 bases, the J end lost 3 bases, and 6 bases lay between the germline ends. The CDR3 is 11 amino acids. CDR3: CSASRGYEQYF. CDR3 coding DNA: TGCAGTGCTAGCCGGGGCTACGAGCAGTACTTC.